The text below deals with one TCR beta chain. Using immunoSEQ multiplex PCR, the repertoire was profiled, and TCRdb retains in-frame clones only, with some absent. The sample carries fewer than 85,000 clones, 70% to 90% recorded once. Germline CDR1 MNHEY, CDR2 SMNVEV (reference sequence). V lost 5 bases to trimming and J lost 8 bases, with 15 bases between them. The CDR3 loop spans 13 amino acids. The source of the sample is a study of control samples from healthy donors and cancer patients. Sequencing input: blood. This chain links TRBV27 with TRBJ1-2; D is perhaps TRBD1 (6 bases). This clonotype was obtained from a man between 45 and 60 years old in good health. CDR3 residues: CASSSRDTQGYTF. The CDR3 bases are TGTGCCAGCAGTAGCCGGGACACCCAGGGCTACACCTTC.